There are a few counts of the clone carrying this T cell receptor (beta chain). The sample comes from a study of blood T cells in healthy people across ages. At least 5 micrograms of total RNA were extracted per sample. Looked up from germline, CDR1 is SGDLS and CDR2 is YYNGEE. This CDR3 region has 14 residues. PCR was performed a second time for about 6 to 12 cycles using a sample-barcoded 5' primer and a J-beta primer mix. TCRdb used MiXCR to reprocess the 5' RACE reads, holding one entry per CDR3 protein. The sample shows around 820,000 distinct CDR3 sequences, about 25% of them seen only once. The same specimen was also included in a second study, on T cells of mothers and their children.

The specimen was blood. The genes are TRBV9 and TRBJ2-1; possible D gene TRBD1, 5 bases. The J call may be faulty, since TRBJ2-7 better matches the DNA end. This receptor was identified in a boy under 18 in good health. CDR3 DNA: TGTGCCAGCAGCGTAGGTCCAGGGATCTACGAGCAGTACTTC. Its protein product is CASSVGPGIYEQYF.